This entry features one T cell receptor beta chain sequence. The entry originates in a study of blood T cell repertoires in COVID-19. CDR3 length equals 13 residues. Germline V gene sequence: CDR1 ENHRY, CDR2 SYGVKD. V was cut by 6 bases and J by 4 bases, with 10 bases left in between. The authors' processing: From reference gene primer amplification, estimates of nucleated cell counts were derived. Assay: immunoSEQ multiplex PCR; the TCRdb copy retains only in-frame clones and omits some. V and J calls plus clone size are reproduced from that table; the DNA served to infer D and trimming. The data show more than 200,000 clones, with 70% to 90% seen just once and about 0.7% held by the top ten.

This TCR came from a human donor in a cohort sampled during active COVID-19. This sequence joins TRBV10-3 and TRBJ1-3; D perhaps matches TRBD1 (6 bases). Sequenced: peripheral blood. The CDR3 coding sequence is TGTGCCATCAGCCAGGGGTCGGGAAACACCATATATTTT. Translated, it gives CAISQGSGNTIYF.